This T cell receptor beta chain emerged from a study of tumor-infiltrating lymphocytes in primary liver carcinoma. From approximately 550 ng of total RNA, TCR beta-specific cDNA was reverse-transcribed using a constant-region primer. Each TCR beta library was derived from three nested multiplex PCR rounds that employed slightly modified ARM-PCR. The first two PCR rounds, approximately 10 cycles each, used TRBV1-TRBV30 forward primers and a C-beta reverse primer. TCRdb re-called the multiplex PCR reads with MiXCR, one entry per CDR3 protein. The repertoire holds 100,000 or so distinct CDR3 sequences, with approximately 71% as singletons. V was clipped by 5 bases and J by 3 bases; unmatched bases: 8. The CDR3 runs 14 residues. Germline V gives CDR1 SQVTM, CDR2 ANQGSEA. The tissue used was unsorted bulk material of roughly 17-34 mg. RNA and DNA were co-extracted from it with the AllPrep DNA/RNA mini kit.

The chain joins TRBV29-1 to TRBJ1-1; 8 positions agree with TRBD1. The sequenced material came from liver tumor tissue from sampling region 5. Subset of the sample: tumor region T5, tumor centre. This clonotype originated in a woman aged 60-70 years with primary liver carcinoma and hepatitis B virus infection. CDR3 bases: TGCAGCGTTTATTCGGTGGGACAGGACACTGAAGCTTTCTTT. Protein product: CSVYSVGQDTEAFF.